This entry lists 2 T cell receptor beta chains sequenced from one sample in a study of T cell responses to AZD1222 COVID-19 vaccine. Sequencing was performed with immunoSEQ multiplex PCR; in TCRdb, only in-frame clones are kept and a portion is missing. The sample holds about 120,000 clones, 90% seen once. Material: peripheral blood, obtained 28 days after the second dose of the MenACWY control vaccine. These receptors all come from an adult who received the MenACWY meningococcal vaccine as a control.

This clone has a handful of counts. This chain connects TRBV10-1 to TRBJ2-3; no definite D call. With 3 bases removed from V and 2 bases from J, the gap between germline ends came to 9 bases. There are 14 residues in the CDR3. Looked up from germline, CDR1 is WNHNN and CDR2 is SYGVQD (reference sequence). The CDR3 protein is CASSDFRSTDTQYF. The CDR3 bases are TGCGCCAGCAGTGACTTCAGGTCCACAGATACGCAGTATTTT.

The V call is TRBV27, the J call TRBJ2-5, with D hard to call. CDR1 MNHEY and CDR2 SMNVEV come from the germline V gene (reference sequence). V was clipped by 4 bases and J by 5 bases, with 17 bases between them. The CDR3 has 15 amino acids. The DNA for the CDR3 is TGTGCCAGCAGTTCGGTGTCCGGATCGAGGGAGACCCAGTACTTC. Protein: CASSSVSGSRETQYF.